These 9 T cell receptor beta chains were sequenced from one sample in a study of T cell clonotyping in hematopoietic cell transplantation. The time point here: recipient sample about 28 days before transplant, after cytoreduction. Sequenced by immunoSEQ multiplex PCR; TCRdb stores in-frame clones only, minus some. The sample has about 7,400 clones, 88% seen once. The sequenced sample was peripheral blood mononuclear cells, obtained before stem cell transplant. The receptors originated from a man in his sixties with acute myeloid leukemia. Some clones in this sample may be carry-over from other donors' samples.

The chain's CDR3 is CASSNGRTDNHEQFF. For the CDR3, the DNA is TGTGCCAGTAGTAACGGGCGAACCGATAACCATGAGCAGTTCTTC. This chain joins TRBV19 and TRBJ2-1; D ambiguous. The V gene's germline CDR1 is LNHDA and CDR2 SQIVND (reference sequence). V lost 4 bases and J lost 8, with 18 bases in between. This CDR3 region has 15 residues.

CDR3 amino acids: CASSPGTGGDEQFF. Here the CDR3 DNA reads TGTGCCAGCAGTCCTGGGACAGGGGGTGATGAGCAGTTCTTC. The chain has TRBV6-4 and TRBJ2-1; 11 bases fit TRBD1. CDR3 size: 14 residues. Germline V gives CDR1 MRHNA, CDR2 SNTAGT. V trimming: 5 bases; J trimming: 8 bases; junction bases outside the gene matches: 5.

This rearrangement joins TRBV6-5 to TRBJ2-7; no clear D gene. The CDR3 contains 14 residues. Trimming pared 5 bases from V and 2 bases from J, leaving 13 bases between. Germline values: CDR1 MNHEY, CDR2 SVGAGI. The CDR3 DNA is TGTGCCAGCAGTCCCTACCTGGGCCCCTACGAGCAGTACTTC. Residues: CASSPYLGPYEQYF.

This sequence joins TRBV30 and TRBJ2-3; 7 bases agree with TRBD2. Germline CDR1 is GTSNPN and CDR2 is SVGIG (reference sequence). This CDR3 comprises 14 residues. The V segment lost 3 bases and the J segment 1 base; nucleotides outside the gene matches: 4. This CDR3 is CAWRYAGGTDTQYF. The CDR3 DNA follows: TGTGCCTGGAGGTACGCGGGAGGCACAGATACGCAGTATTTT.

The sample holds a few counts of this clone. This chain links TRBV5-1 with TRBJ2-2; unclear D gene. The germline CDR1 and CDR2 sequences are SGHRS and YFSETQ. V was shortened by 5 bases and J by 1 base, with 12 bases between the two germline ends. The CDR3 is made up of 15 amino acids. The CDR3 DNA follows: TGCGCCAGCAGTCCAATACAGCGGAACACCGGGGAGCTGTTTTTT. Protein sequence: CASSPIQRNTGELFF.

V is TRBV7-7 and J is TRBJ2-5; a possible D gene is TRBD1 (6 bases). CDR3 length: 13 amino acids. In germline, CDR1 is SSHAT, CDR2 FNYEAQ (reference sequence). CDR3 in amino acids: CATGEQGQETQYF. The CDR3 nucleotides read TGTGCTACAGGTGAACAGGGTCAAGAGACCCAGTACTTC.

The chain carries TRBV11-2 and TRBJ2-3; D possibly corresponds to TRBD1 (5 bases). The germline V gene encodes CDR1 SGHAT and CDR2 FQNNGV. V gave up 7 bases and J gave up 0 bases, with 14 bases separating them. CDR3 length equals 15 residues. CDR3: CASKQVTSSTDTQYF. The CDR3, as DNA: TGTGCCAGCAAACAGGTGACATCTAGCACAGATACGCAGTATTTT.

This clone has only a few counts. This sequence joins TRBV5-5 and TRBJ1-6, with D perhaps TRBD1 (5 bases). V shed 1 base and J shed 9 bases, with 20 bases lying between them. The germline gives CDR1 SGHKS, CDR2 YYEKEE (reference sequence). The CDR3 has 17 residues. The CDR3 DNA reads TGTGCCAGCAGCTTGTGGCGGGGGAGCCTGTTAGGTTCACCCCTCCACTTT. It encodes CASSLWRGSLLGSPLHF.

V gene TRBV5-6 combines with J gene TRBJ2-3; perhaps D is TRBD1 or TRBD2 (5 bases each). Trimming pared 0 bases from V and 2 bases from J, leaving 16 bases between. CDR3 size: 17 residues. Germline V gene data show CDR1 as SGHDT and CDR2 as YYEEEE. CDR3 protein: CASSLAFDGALTDTQYF. CDR3 bases: TGTGCCAGCAGCTTGGCCTTCGACGGGGCCCTCACAGATACGCAGTATTTT. The variable domain in full, completed from reference TRBV5-6 and TRBJ2-3, reads DAGVTQSPTHLIKTRGQQVTLRCSPKSGHDTVSWYQQALGQGPQFIFQYYEEEERQRGNFPDRFSGHQFPNYSSELNVNALLLGDSALYLCASSLAFDGALTDTQYFGPGTRLTVL.